This T cell receptor beta chain is from a study of vaccination and CD4 T cells after COVID-19. Study-wide context: There were six male and four female convalescents, and two of them were Hispanic. Stimuli were overlapping spike peptide pools of SARS-CoV-2 and three common cold coronaviruses (HCoV-NL63, HCoV-OC43, HCoV-229E).

Turning to this clonotype: Its antigen is undetermined.

At the Johns Hopkins FTIC core, DNA taken from cultured CD4+ T cells was sequenced by way of the Oncomine TCR Beta short-read assay. TCRdb reprocessed the PCR reads via MiXCR and lists one record per CDR3 protein. Among several thousand distinct CDR3 sequences listed, 55% to 65% were seen once. V was pared by 0 bases and J by 6 bases, with 11 bases of the junction left unmatched. Germline V gives CDR1 SGHNT, CDR2 YYREEE (reference sequence). The CDR3 runs to 16 residues. Indicated treatment: approximately 11-day PBMC culture with coronavirus spike peptide pools or control peptides (ViraFEST assay). Overall study findings and caveats: The authors studied relatively few convalescent patients and analyzed no early post-infection timepoints. Median counts of SARS-CoV-2-reactive clonotypes increased from roughly 21 to 40; this difference was not significant.

The sequence came from a human donor who had recovered from COVID-19. This chain joins TRBV5-4 and TRBJ1-2, with 7 bases fitting TRBD1. The sequenced sample was CD4+ T cells from blood, cultured in vitro. As DNA, the CDR3 is TGTGCCAGCAGCTTGGCCTCTCGACAGGGCGTGAATGGCTACACCTTC. This codes for CASSLASRQGVNGYTF.